Listed below are T cell receptor beta chains from one sample, sequenced in a study of blood T cell repertoires in COVID-19. Method: immunoSEQ multiplex PCR; TCRdb's copy keeps in-frame clones and lacks some. The sample yields hundreds of thousands of clones, about 87% seen once. Input material: peripheral blood. The receptors come from a woman in her 70s with COVID-19, enrolled during active disease. The CDR3 runs from the conserved cysteine through the conserved F or W. The order of the fields is D gene, clone size, J gene, V gene, CDR3 DNA, CDR3 protein. The D gene is left open where the match is weak. A clone size is listed for some rows: how often the clone was seen (once, few, many), or a class if it is expanded.

D gene: -
clone size: -
J gene: TRBJ1-1
V gene: TRBV21-1
CDR3 DNA: -
CDR3 protein: CASSKVGRGSEAFF

D gene: -
clone size: -
J gene: TRBJ1-3
V gene: TRBV11-2
CDR3 DNA: TGTGCCAGCAGCTTAGACAGTAACACCATATATTTT
CDR3 protein: CASSLDSNTIYF

D gene: -
clone size: -
J gene: TRBJ2-5
V gene: TRBV25-1
CDR3 DNA: TGTGCCAGCAGTGAGGCAGGGCTGGAGACCCAGTACTTC
CDR3 protein: CASSEAGLETQYF

D gene: -
clone size: few
J gene: TRBJ2-3
V gene: TRBV10-3
CDR3 DNA: TGTGCCATCAGTGTTAAGCAGGGGAGCACAGATACGCAGTATTTT
CDR3 protein: CAISVKQGSTDTQYF

D gene: TRBD2
clone size: -
J gene: TRBJ2-5
V gene: TRBV20-1
CDR3 DNA: TGCAGTGCTAGTTTTACGAGCGGGAGGGGAGAGACCCAGTACTTC
CDR3 protein: CSASFTSGRGETQYF

D gene: -
clone size: -
J gene: TRBJ1-5
V gene: TRBV19
CDR3 DNA: TGTGCCAGTAGTATAGTGGGGGGGCGCGAGAATCAGCCCCAGCATTTT
CDR3 protein: CASSIVGGRENQPQHF

D gene: -
clone size: -
J gene: TRBJ2-7
V gene: TRBV6-4
CDR3 DNA: TGTGCCAGCAGTGTAGCGCCGACCTACGAGCAGTACTTC
CDR3 protein: CASSVAPTYEQYF

D gene: -
clone size: once
J gene: TRBJ2-3
V gene: TRBV11-3
CDR3 DNA: TGTGCCAGCAGGGGGGGAGCCACAGATACGCAGTATTTT
CDR3 protein: CASRGGATDTQYF

D gene: TRBD2
clone size: -
J gene: TRBJ2-7
V gene: TRBV5-4
CDR3 DNA: TGTGCCAGCAGCTTGGCGGGAGGACGACTCAATGAGCAGTACTTC
CDR3 protein: CASSLAGGRLNEQYF

D gene: TRBD1
clone size: -
J gene: TRBJ2-1
V gene: TRBV7-6
CDR3 DNA: TGTGCCAGCAGCGCCGGACAGGGGGCATCCCCCTACAATGAGCAGTTCTTC
CDR3 protein: CASSAGQGASPYNEQFF

D gene: TRBD1
clone size: -
J gene: TRBJ1-3
V gene: TRBV5-1
CDR3 DNA: TGCGCCAGCAGCCGACAGGGGGAGTCTGGAAACACCATATATTTT
CDR3 protein: CASSRQGESGNTIYF

D gene: TRBD1
clone size: -
J gene: TRBJ1-1
V gene: TRBV19
CDR3 DNA: TGTGCCAGTAGGTTGACAGGGGCGATAGAAGCTTTCTTT
CDR3 protein: CASRLTGAIEAFF

D gene: -
clone size: -
J gene: TRBJ1-2
V gene: TRBV28
CDR3 DNA: TGTGCCAGCAGGGAGGGCGGATACTATGGCTACACCTTC
CDR3 protein: CASREGGYYGYTF

D gene: -
clone size: -
J gene: TRBJ2-2
V gene: TRBV5-1
CDR3 DNA: TGCGCCAGCAGCCTGTTCCCACCGGGACAGAACACCGGGGAGCTGTTTTTT
CDR3 protein: CASSLFPPGQNTGELFF

D gene: TRBD2
clone size: -
J gene: TRBJ2-5
V gene: TRBV19
CDR3 DNA: TGTGCCAGTAGTAGGGTAGCGGGAGGGGGAGAGACCCAGTACTTC
CDR3 protein: CASSRVAGGGETQYF

D gene: TRBD2
clone size: -
J gene: TRBJ2-1
V gene: TRBV4-2
CDR3 DNA: TGTGCCAGCAGCCAAGATTTGAGTAGCGGGAGGGCCTATTGGAGCAATGAGCAGTTCTTC
CDR3 protein: CASSQDLSSGRAYWSNEQFF

D gene: -
clone size: once
J gene: TRBJ2-7
V gene: TRBV5-4
CDR3 DNA: TGTGCCAGCACCAAAAATAGCGGAGGGTTCGACGAGCAGTACTTC
CDR3 protein: CASTKNSGGFDEQYF

D gene: TRBD2
clone size: few
J gene: TRBJ2-1
V gene: TRBV19
CDR3 DNA: TGTGCCAGTAGTATTGGGGCGGGAGGGGCGCTAGGTCAGTTCTTC
CDR3 protein: CASSIGAGGALGQFF

D gene: -
clone size: -
J gene: TRBJ2-7
V gene: TRBV7-2
CDR3 DNA: TGTGCCAGCAGCCTTCCCGCCGGCTCCAGGGGCTCCTACGAGCAGTACTTC
CDR3 protein: CASSLPAGSRGSYEQYF

D gene: TRBD2
clone size: -
J gene: TRBJ2-2
V gene: TRBV6-4
CDR3 DNA: TGTGCCAGCAGTGACCAACGCAGCGGGAGCACCGGGGAGCTGTTTTTT
CDR3 protein: CASSDQRSGSTGELFF

D gene: -
clone size: -
J gene: TRBJ2-2
V gene: TRBV19
CDR3 DNA: TGTGCCAGTACCGCTTATAGGGGGGGAGGCACCGGGGAGCTGTTTTTT
CDR3 protein: CASTAYRGGGTGELFF

D gene: -
clone size: -
J gene: TRBJ1-3
V gene: TRBV30
CDR3 DNA: TGTGCCTGGAGTGCCCCCCAGGGTTCTGGAAACACCATATATTTT
CDR3 protein: CAWSAPQGSGNTIYF

D gene: TRBD1
clone size: -
J gene: TRBJ1-5
V gene: TRBV10-3
CDR3 DNA: TGTGCCATCAGTGAGTCGGAGGGACAGAATCAGCCCCAGCATTTT
CDR3 protein: CAISESEGQNQPQHF

D gene: TRBD1
clone size: once
J gene: TRBJ1-3
V gene: TRBV28
CDR3 DNA: TGTGCCAGCAGTTTATCGACAGGGGCTGGAAACACCATATATTTT
CDR3 protein: CASSLSTGAGNTIYF